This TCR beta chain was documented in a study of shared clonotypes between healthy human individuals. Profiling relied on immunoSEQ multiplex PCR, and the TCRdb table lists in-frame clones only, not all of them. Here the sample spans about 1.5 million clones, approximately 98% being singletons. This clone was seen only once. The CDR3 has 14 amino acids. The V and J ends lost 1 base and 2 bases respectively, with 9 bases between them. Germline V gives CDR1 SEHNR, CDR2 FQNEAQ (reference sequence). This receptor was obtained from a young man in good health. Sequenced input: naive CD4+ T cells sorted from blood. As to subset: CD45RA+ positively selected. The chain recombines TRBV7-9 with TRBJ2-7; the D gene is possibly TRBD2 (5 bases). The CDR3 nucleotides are TGTGCCAGCAGCTTAGTACGGGAAACCTACGAGCAGTACTTC. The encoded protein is CASSLVRETYEQYF.